The source of this TCR beta chain is a study of CD8+ T cells in alopecia areata. Extraction and reverse transcription of RNA yielded cDNA as the sequencing template. TCRdb's table, derived via immunoSEQ multiplex PCR, lists solely in-frame clones and lacks some. The repertoire has some 200,000 clones, 55% to 75% of them found once; the top ten carry under 7%. The treatment was: oral pan-JAK inhibitor, 5-10 mg twice daily. Alopecia areata patients provided lesional scalp punch biopsies and peripheral blood, both collected for the study. Separation by sorting yielded CD4+ and CD8+ T cells from PBMCs. The receptor comes from a human donor with alopecia areata. The input for sequencing was CD4+ T cells sorted from blood, taken at week 24, from a patient treated with tofacitinib.

The CDR3 DNA reads as TGTGCCAGCAGCTTACAGCGGGAGACCCAGTACTTC. Its protein product is CASSLQRETQYF. The V call is TRBV7-9, the J call TRBJ2-5, with D perhaps matching TRBD2 (5 bases). This CDR3 spans 12 amino acids. V was shortened by 2 bases and J by 5 bases, with 6 bases between the two germline ends. Per germline, CDR1 SEHNR and CDR2 FQNEAQ (reference sequence).